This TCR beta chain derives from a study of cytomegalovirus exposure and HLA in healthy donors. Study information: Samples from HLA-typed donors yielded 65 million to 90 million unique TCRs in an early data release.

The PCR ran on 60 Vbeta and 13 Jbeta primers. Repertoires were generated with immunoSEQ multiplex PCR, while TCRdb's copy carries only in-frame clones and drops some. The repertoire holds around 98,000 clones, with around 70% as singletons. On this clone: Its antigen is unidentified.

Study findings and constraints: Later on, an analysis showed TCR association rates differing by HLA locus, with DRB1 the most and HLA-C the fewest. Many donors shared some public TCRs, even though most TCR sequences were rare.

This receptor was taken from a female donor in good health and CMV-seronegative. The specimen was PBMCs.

The CDR3 sequence: CAWSSGRSYEQYF. The CDR3 nucleotides are TGTGCCTGGTCCAGCGGGAGGTCCTACGAGCAGTACTTC. The chain is built from TRBV30 and TRBJ2-7; TRBD2 matches at 9 bases. Losses at the gene ends were 5 bases for V and 1 base for J; bases not matched to a gene: 3. CDR1 and CDR2 from the germline V gene are GTSNPN and SVGIG (reference sequence). CDR3 length equals 13 residues.